Following are 2 T cell receptor beta chains from one sample sequenced in a study of naive and memory T cell subsets. Both TRBC1 and TRBC2 were covered by a beta constant-region primer of two equimolar oligonucleotides. Four rounds of PCR amplified the ligated cDNA using nested alpha and beta constant-region primers plus SP2. TCRdb ran MiXCR on the UMI-ligation and nested PCR reads and lists one entry per CDR3 protein. Found here are roughly 130,000 distinct CDR3 sequences, around a third of them singletons; the top ten hold 0.9%. Sequencing was carried out using central memory CD4+ T cells from blood. These receptors all stem from a human donor in good health.

This clonotype was counted between two and nine times. The chain recombines TRBV7-2 with TRBJ1-2; 10 bases map to TRBD1. In germline, CDR1 is SGHTA, CDR2 FQGNSA. The CDR3 loop spans 15 amino acids. V shed 0 bases, J shed 7 bases, and the junction held 5 bases outside the gene matches. The CDR3 spells CASSLAATGGFGYTF. For the CDR3, the DNA is TGTGCCAGCAGCTTAGCAGCGACAGGGGGCTTTGGCTACACCTTC. The full variable domain, in which reference TRBV7-2 and TRBJ1-2 provide the parts outside the CDR3, is GAGVSQSPSNKVTEKGKDVELRCDPISGHTALYWYRQSLGQGLEFLIYFQGNSAPDKSGLPSDRFSAERTGGSVSTLTIQRTQQEDSAVYLCASSLAATGGFGYTFGSGTRLTVV.

This chain connects TRBV10-2 to TRBJ1-4; 8 bases agree with TRBD1. The CDR3 runs to 13 residues. V was pared by 4 bases and J by 6 bases, with 1 base of the junction left unmatched. Germline loops: CDR1 WSHSY, CDR2 SAAADI. CDR3 in DNA: TGCGCCAGCAGTGCGGGACAGGATGAAAAACTGTTTTTT. This encodes CASSAGQDEKLFF.